The 23 T cell receptor beta chains reported below all come from one sample, sequenced in a study of T cell responses to AZD1222 COVID-19 vaccine. This table comes from immunoSEQ multiplex PCR, and its TCRdb copy is limited to in-frame clones, with some not included. The sample records about 120,000 clones, 80% to 90% being singletons. The input for sequencing was peripheral blood, taken on day 0 of AZD1222 vaccination. These receptors all stem from an adult in good health.

V and J are TRBV29-1 and TRBJ2-2; D could derive from TRBD1 or TRBD2 (5 bases each). The germline gives CDR1 SQVTM, CDR2 ANQGSEA. V lost 4 bases and J lost 1, with 10 bases in between. The CDR3 spans 14 residues. The CDR3 nucleotides are TGCAGCGTTGGAGGGGATTTGAACACCGGGGAGCTGTTTTTT. Encoded protein: CSVGGDLNTGELFF.

The chain is built from TRBV3-1 (or the pseudogene TRBV3-2) and TRBJ2-7; 10 nucleotides agree with TRBD1. This CDR3 has 18 residues. Per the germline V gene, CDR1 is LGHDT and CDR2 is YNNKEL (reference sequence). V gave up 2 bases and J gave up 5 bases; unmatched junction bases: 15. This CDR3 reads CASSQPDNVTGGKDEQYF. The CDR3, as DNA: TGTGCCAGCAGCCAACCTGATAATGTGACAGGGGGCAAGGACGAGCAGTACTTC.

The V gene is TRBV27, the J gene TRBJ2-1, with D uncertain. This CDR3 contains 13 residues. V gave up 6 bases and J gave up 3 bases, with 9 bases separating them. Germline CDR1 and CDR2: MNHEY and SMNVEV (reference sequence). CDR3 nucleotide sequence: TGTGCCAGCAGCTTAAGTTTCTACAATGAGCAGTTCTTC. Amino acids: CASSLSFYNEQFF.

The rearrangement uses TRBV12-3 or TRBV12-4 and TRBJ1-5; D perhaps matches TRBD1 (5 bases). V was pared by 1 base and J by 7 bases, with 8 bases between. The CDR3 spans 13 residues. CDR3 loop: CASSLGGRQPQHF. In nucleotides, the CDR3 is TGTGCCAGCAGTTTAGGGGGCCGACAGCCCCAGCATTTT.

The chain uses TRBV11-1 and TRBJ2-3; TRBD1 matches 7 bases. There are 13 residues in the CDR3. The V gene end was trimmed by 2 bases and the J gene end by 10 bases; junction bases not matched to a gene: 6. Germline values: CDR1 SGHAT, CDR2 FQDESV (reference sequence). The CDR3 is CASSLMGQSPQYF. The CDR3 coding sequence is TGTGCCAGCAGCTTAATGGGACAGAGCCCGCAGTATTTT.

The V gene is TRBV27, the J gene TRBJ1-2; D is unclear. V was pared by 0 bases and J by 3 bases, with 8 bases between. CDR1 MNHEY and CDR2 SMNVEV come from the germline V gene (reference sequence). This CDR3 has 14 residues. The CDR3 DNA reads as TGTGCCAGCAGTTTATCCCCGTATGACTATGGCTACACCTTC. It encodes CASSLSPYDYGYTF.

This chain connects TRBV5-1 to TRBJ1-3; possible D gene TRBD1, 5 bases. The CDR3 extends over 13 amino acids. The V end lost 0 bases, the J end lost 5 bases, and 6 bases lay between the germline ends. In germline, CDR1 is SGHRS, CDR2 YFSETQ. This chain's CDR3 is CASSLGDRNTIYF. CDR3 nucleotide sequence: TGCGCCAGCAGCTTGGGGGACCGAAACACCATATATTTT.

The chain is built from TRBV5-6 and TRBJ1-4, with D tentatively TRBD1 (6 bases). The V and J ends lost 1 base and 2 bases respectively, with 6 bases between them. This CDR3 has 14 amino acids. CDR1 and CDR2 (germline): SGHDT, YYEEEE. The CDR3 sequence: CASSLTGTNEKLFF. DNA for the CDR3: TGTGCCAGCAGCTTGACAGGGACTAATGAAAAACTGTTTTTT.

V and J are TRBV7-2 and TRBJ1-1; 11 bases line up with TRBD1. The V gene end was trimmed by 5 bases and the J gene end by 5 bases; junction bases not matched to a gene: 7. There are 15 residues in the CDR3. Germline assignment: CDR1 SGHTA and CDR2 FQGNSA. For the CDR3, the DNA is TGTGCCAGCAGCCCGCCAGGGGACAGGGGGACTGAAGCTTTCTTT. This sequence encodes CASSPPGDRGTEAFF.

The CDR3 is CASSDSTASALSSYNSPLHF. CDR3 in DNA: TGTGCCAGCAGTGACTCCACGGCGTCGGCCTTGAGCTCCTATAATTCACCCCTCCACTTT. The chain carries TRBV6-4 and TRBJ1-6, with D unresolved. The CDR3 loop spans 20 amino acids. The ends were cut back, 0 bases at V and 0 bases at J, with 18 bases in the middle. Germline V gene lookup returns CDR1 MRHNA and CDR2 SNTAGT.

This clone was counted between two and nine times. This chain joins TRBV7-8 and TRBJ1-1, with a weak D call TRBD1 (5 bases). In germline, CDR1 is SGHVS, CDR2 FQNEAQ. The CDR3 extends over 16 amino acids. Trimming removed 5 bases from V and 4 bases from J, with 20 bases in between. CDR3 DNA: TGTGCCAGCAGCCCCCGACCGAGGGGCTCGAGCACTGAAGCTTTCTTT. Translating it yields CASSPRPRGSSTEAFF.

This chain connects TRBV28 to TRBJ2-3; D may be TRBD2 (5 bases). Trimming stripped 3 bases from V and 5 bases from J, with 15 bases between. Per the germline V gene, CDR1 is MDHEN and CDR2 is SYDVKM. CDR3 size: 15 residues. The CDR3 DNA sequence: TGTGCCAGCAGTTTGAATATGGCTGAGGGAGATACGCAGTATTTT. Protein: CASSLNMAEGDTQYF.

The chain employs TRBV5-4 and TRBJ2-1, with a tentative D call TRBD2 (6 bases). The CDR3 contains 14 residues. The V end lost 4 bases, the J end lost 9 bases, and 17 bases lay between the germline ends. Germline values: CDR1 SGHNT, CDR2 YYREEE (reference sequence). The CDR3 loop is CASSPQTSVGEQFF. In DNA form, the CDR3 reads TGTGCCAGCAGCCCCCAGACTAGTGTGGGTGAGCAGTTCTTC.

V gene TRBV6-7 combines with J gene TRBJ2-7, with D uncertain. TRBV6-7 is sorted into the ORF group, with uncertain function. This CDR3 has 13 residues. V gave up 2 bases and J gave up 5 bases, with 10 bases separating them. The CDR3 bases are TGTGCCAGCAGTTACCTTATAAGGAACGAGCAGTACTTC. Its translation: CASSYLIRNEQYF.

The V gene is TRBV10-1, the J gene TRBJ2-5; no clear D. Germline V CDR1 and CDR2: WNHNN, SYGVQD (reference sequence). The CDR3 covers 13 residues. The V end lost 6 bases, the J end lost 4 bases, and 12 bases lay between the germline ends. The CDR3: CASSSSLVETQYF. CDR3 nucleotides: TGCGCCAGCAGCTCCAGCTTAGTAGAGACCCAGTACTTC.

V usage is TRBV5-6 and J usage is TRBJ1-1; TRBD1 is a possible D gene (5 bases). The CDR3 has 16 residues. The germline V and J ends were trimmed by 1 base and 6 bases, with 19 bases remaining between them. Germline V gives CDR1 SGHDT, CDR2 YYEEEE. The CDR3 here is CASSLWSFGRVAEAFF. Written as DNA, the CDR3 is TGTGCCAGCAGCTTGTGGTCATTTGGCAGGGTGGCTGAAGCTTTCTTT.

This chain joins TRBV4-2 and TRBJ2-1, with 9 bases aligning to TRBD2. The CDR3 covers 15 residues. Per the germline V gene, CDR1 is LGHNA and CDR2 is YNFKEQ. V gave up 4 bases and J gave up 2 bases; unmatched junction bases: 3. The DNA of the CDR3 is TGTGCCAGCAGCCCGACTAGCGGTCCCTACAATGAGCAGTTCTTC. Translating it yields CASSPTSGPYNEQFF.

The CDR3: CSPLVGEQFF. The CDR3, as DNA: TGCAGTCCTTTGGTGGGTGAGCAGTTCTTC. The chain joins TRBV20-1 to TRBJ2-1; no firm D call. Germline CDR1 is DFQATT and CDR2 is SNEGSKA (reference sequence). Trimming shortened V by 8 bases and J by 9 bases, and 11 bases separated the two germline ends. The CDR3 is 10 residues long.

The genes are TRBV5-5 and TRBJ1-4; D gene ambiguous. Germline CDR1 and CDR2: SGHKS and YYEKEE (reference sequence). V lost 0 bases to trimming and J lost 5 bases, with 5 bases between them. This CDR3 has 13 amino acids. CDR3 in DNA: TGTGCCAGCAGCTTGGGAGGAAATGAAAAACTGTTTTTT. This codes for CASSLGGNEKLFF. Full variable domain (missing parts from reference TRBV5-5 and TRBJ1-4): DAGVTQSPTHLIKTRGQQVTLRCSPISGHKSVSWYQQVLGQGPQFIFQYYEKEERGRGNFPDRFSARQFPNYSSELNVNALLLGDSALYLCASSLGGNEKLFFGSGTQLSVL.

Points on this clone: Other DNA sequences within the sample encode an identical CDR3. The V call is TRBV5-5, the J call TRBJ1-1; D gene unclear. V was pared by 0 bases and J by 1 base, with 4 bases between. The CDR3 is 13 amino acids. The germline V gene has CDR1 SGHKS and CDR2 YYEKEE (reference sequence). The CDR3 here is CASSLDRNTEAFF. CDR3 DNA sequence: TGTGCCAGCAGCTTGGACAGGAACACTGAAGCTTTCTTT.

DNA for the CDR3: TGCGCCAGCAGCTCGGAGCCAGGGCAGTCCTACGAGCAGTACTTC. It yields the protein CASSSEPGQSYEQYF. The chain recombines TRBV5-1 with TRBJ2-7; D may be TRBD1 (5 bases). The CDR3 loop spans 15 amino acids. V lost 3 bases to trimming and J lost 1 base, with 14 bases between them. Germline V CDR1 and CDR2: SGHRS, YFSETQ.

The chain has TRBV7-6 and TRBJ1-5; 8 bases align to TRBD1. Germline-derived CDR1 and CDR2 are SGHVS and FNYEAQ. This CDR3 has 16 amino acids. Trimming removed 4 bases from V and 2 bases from J; junction bases left unmatched: 7. CDR3 residues: CASSSGQGAGNQPQHF. The CDR3 DNA follows: TGTGCCAGCAGCTCCGGACAGGGCGCGGGCAATCAGCCCCAGCATTTT.

The chain carries TRBV19 and TRBJ2-5; TRBD2 matches at 9 bases. CDR3 length equals 15 residues. After removal of 5 bases from V and 5 bases from J, the junction contained 9 bases not matched to a gene. CDR1 is LNHDA and CDR2 is SQIVND in the germline V gene (reference sequence). In DNA form, the CDR3 reads TGTGCCAGTAGTCCTCGGACTAGCGCGGGGGAGACCCAGTACTTC. Translation: CASSPRTSAGETQYF.